Below are 14 T cell receptor beta chains sequenced from a single sample in a study of blood T cell repertoires in COVID-19. The repertoire was sequenced with immunoSEQ multiplex PCR; TCRdb's copy has only in-frame clones and lacks some. The sample has 190,000 or so clones, around 83% seen once. The material sequenced was peripheral blood. The source is a woman aged 30 to 39 with active or convalescent COVID-19.

The chain is built from TRBV7-2 and TRBJ2-1; TRBD2 aligns across 7 bases. J lost 4 bases, V lost 5 bases, and 8 bases had no gene match. From germline, CDR1 is SGHTA and CDR2 FQGNSA. The CDR3 spans 15 residues. CDR3 loop: CASSPLGGGYNEQFF. DNA of the CDR3: TGTGCCAGCAGCCCCTTGGGCGGGGGTTACAATGAGCAGTTCTTC.

The rearrangement joins TRBV19 to TRBJ2-1; TRBD2 agrees at 8 bases. This CDR3 has 15 amino acids. In germline, CDR1 is LNHDA, CDR2 SQIVND (reference sequence). With 6 bases clipped from V and 2 bases from J, the junction kept 6 bases outside the gene matches. CDR3 loop: CASSMGTSAYNEQFF. CDR3 bases: TGTGCCAGTAGCATGGGGACTAGTGCCTACAATGAGCAGTTCTTC.

The chain links TRBV9 to TRBJ2-2, with TRBD1 matching 8 bases. CDR3 length: 16 residues. Germline CDR1 is SGDLS and CDR2 is YYNGEE. The J segment lost 7 bases and the V segment lost 3 bases, leaving 11 bases of the junction unmatched. The chain's CDR3 is CASSAKTGESHGELFF. CDR3 nucleotides: TGTGCCAGCAGCGCAAAGACAGGGGAGTCCCACGGGGAGCTGTTTTTT.

V gene TRBV4-1 combines with J gene TRBJ2-1; 10 positions agree with TRBD1. The germline V gene has CDR1 MGHRA and CDR2 YSYEKL. The CDR3 covers 15 residues. J gave up 6 bases and V 4 bases, and 6 bases lay outside the gene matches. This CDR3 is CASSLLRTGGNEQFF. CDR3 in DNA: TGCGCCAGCAGCCTTCTCCGGACAGGGGGCAATGAGCAGTTCTTC.

This sequence joins TRBV29-1 and TRBJ1-2; D is ambiguous. From germline, CDR1 is SQVTM and CDR2 ANQGSEA. The CDR3 is 13 amino acids. The V end lost 7 bases, the J end lost 2 bases, and 14 bases lay between the germline ends. CDR3 region: CSAATGGNYGYTF. CDR3 DNA sequence: TGCAGCGCCGCGACGGGAGGAAACTATGGCTACACCTTC.

The chain is built from TRBV29-1 and TRBJ2-2; D is ambiguous. Germline CDR1 SQVTM, CDR2 ANQGSEA. The CDR3 runs 12 residues. V shed 6 bases and J shed 1 base, with 6 bases lying between them. CDR3 coding DNA: TGCAGCGTGCGACAGAACACCGGGGAGCTGTTTTTT. This codes for CSVRQNTGELFF.

The gene calls are TRBV19 and TRBJ1-1, with 7 bases that match TRBD1. Per the germline V gene, CDR1 is LNHDA and CDR2 is SQIVND (reference sequence). V lost 5 bases and J lost 6; bases outside the gene matches: 9. The CDR3 is 14 residues long. The DNA for the CDR3 is TGTGCCAGTAGTGAAGACAGGGTAATCTCTGAAGCTTTCTTT. It yields the protein CASSEDRVISEAFF.

The chain joins TRBV7-9 to TRBJ1-4, with D perhaps matching TRBD1 (5 bases). Trimming left V 5 bases short and J 5 bases short, with 18 bases between. The CDR3 length is 16 residues. Looked up from germline, CDR1 is SEHNR and CDR2 is FQNEAQ (reference sequence). The CDR3 loop is CASSHPTSQGNEKLFF. The DNA of the CDR3 is TGTGCCAGCAGCCATCCCACTTCTCAGGGAAATGAAAAACTGTTTTTT.

The chain carries TRBV9 and TRBJ2-7; maybe TRBD1 (5 bases). Trimming left V 0 bases short and J 2 bases short, with 9 bases between. Germline loops: CDR1 SGDLS, CDR2 YYNGEE. The CDR3 is 14 amino acids. The CDR3 here is CASSVEGRAYEQYF. The CDR3 DNA is TGTGCCAGCAGCGTAGAGGGCAGGGCCTACGAGCAGTACTTC.

This clone appeared a few times. The chain employs TRBV11-2 and TRBJ2-7; D possibly corresponds to TRBD1 (6 bases). V dropped 1 base and J dropped 6 bases, with 13 bases sitting between them. Germline CDR1 reads SGHAT; CDR2 reads FQNNGV. CDR3 length equals 14 residues. The CDR3 loop is CASSLGGQMFEQYF. CDR3 in DNA: TGTGCCAGCAGCTTAGGGGGGCAAATGTTCGAGCAGTACTTC.

The chain uses TRBV7-2 and TRBJ2-1; 9 nucleotides agree with TRBD2. The CDR3 contains 16 residues. Per the germline V gene, CDR1 is SGHTA and CDR2 is FQGNSA. The V segment lost 4 bases and the J segment 4 bases; nucleotides outside the gene matches: 8. The CDR3 is CASSSPGLALYNEQFF. As DNA, the CDR3 is TGTGCCAGCAGCTCGCCGGGACTAGCTCTATACAATGAGCAGTTCTTC.

The V call is TRBV28, the J call TRBJ1-6; weak D call: TRBD1 (6 bases). Germline V CDR1 and CDR2: MDHEN, SYDVKM. Trimming removed 5 bases at V and 8 bases at J, with 16 bases between. This CDR3 is built from 15 residues. The CDR3 DNA reads as TGTGCCAGCAGTCCTTCTGGACAGCCGGATTCACCCCTCCACTTT. This gives the protein CASSPSGQPDSPLHF.

This clone occurred a few times. This chain connects TRBV10-2 to TRBJ2-1, with a possible D match to TRBD2 (6 bases). CDR1 is WSHSY and CDR2 is SAAADI in the germline V gene. Trimming took off 2 bases at V and 6 bases at J, with 8 bases between the two ends. The CDR3 consists of 13 residues. The CDR3 region is CASSEGSGNEQFF. The CDR3 bases are TGCGCCAGCAGTGAGGGTAGCGGCAATGAGCAGTTCTTC.

The V gene is TRBV19, the J gene TRBJ2-2; D is possibly TRBD2 (7 bases). Germline lookup yields CDR1 LNHDA and CDR2 SQIVND (reference sequence). The V gene lost 2 bases and the J gene lost 0 bases, with 13 bases spanning the gap. The CDR3 totals 17 residues. The CDR3 loop reads CASSISGGGANTGELFF. CDR3 sequence (DNA): TGTGCCAGTAGTATATCGGGCGGGGGCGCGAACACCGGGGAGCTGTTTTTT.